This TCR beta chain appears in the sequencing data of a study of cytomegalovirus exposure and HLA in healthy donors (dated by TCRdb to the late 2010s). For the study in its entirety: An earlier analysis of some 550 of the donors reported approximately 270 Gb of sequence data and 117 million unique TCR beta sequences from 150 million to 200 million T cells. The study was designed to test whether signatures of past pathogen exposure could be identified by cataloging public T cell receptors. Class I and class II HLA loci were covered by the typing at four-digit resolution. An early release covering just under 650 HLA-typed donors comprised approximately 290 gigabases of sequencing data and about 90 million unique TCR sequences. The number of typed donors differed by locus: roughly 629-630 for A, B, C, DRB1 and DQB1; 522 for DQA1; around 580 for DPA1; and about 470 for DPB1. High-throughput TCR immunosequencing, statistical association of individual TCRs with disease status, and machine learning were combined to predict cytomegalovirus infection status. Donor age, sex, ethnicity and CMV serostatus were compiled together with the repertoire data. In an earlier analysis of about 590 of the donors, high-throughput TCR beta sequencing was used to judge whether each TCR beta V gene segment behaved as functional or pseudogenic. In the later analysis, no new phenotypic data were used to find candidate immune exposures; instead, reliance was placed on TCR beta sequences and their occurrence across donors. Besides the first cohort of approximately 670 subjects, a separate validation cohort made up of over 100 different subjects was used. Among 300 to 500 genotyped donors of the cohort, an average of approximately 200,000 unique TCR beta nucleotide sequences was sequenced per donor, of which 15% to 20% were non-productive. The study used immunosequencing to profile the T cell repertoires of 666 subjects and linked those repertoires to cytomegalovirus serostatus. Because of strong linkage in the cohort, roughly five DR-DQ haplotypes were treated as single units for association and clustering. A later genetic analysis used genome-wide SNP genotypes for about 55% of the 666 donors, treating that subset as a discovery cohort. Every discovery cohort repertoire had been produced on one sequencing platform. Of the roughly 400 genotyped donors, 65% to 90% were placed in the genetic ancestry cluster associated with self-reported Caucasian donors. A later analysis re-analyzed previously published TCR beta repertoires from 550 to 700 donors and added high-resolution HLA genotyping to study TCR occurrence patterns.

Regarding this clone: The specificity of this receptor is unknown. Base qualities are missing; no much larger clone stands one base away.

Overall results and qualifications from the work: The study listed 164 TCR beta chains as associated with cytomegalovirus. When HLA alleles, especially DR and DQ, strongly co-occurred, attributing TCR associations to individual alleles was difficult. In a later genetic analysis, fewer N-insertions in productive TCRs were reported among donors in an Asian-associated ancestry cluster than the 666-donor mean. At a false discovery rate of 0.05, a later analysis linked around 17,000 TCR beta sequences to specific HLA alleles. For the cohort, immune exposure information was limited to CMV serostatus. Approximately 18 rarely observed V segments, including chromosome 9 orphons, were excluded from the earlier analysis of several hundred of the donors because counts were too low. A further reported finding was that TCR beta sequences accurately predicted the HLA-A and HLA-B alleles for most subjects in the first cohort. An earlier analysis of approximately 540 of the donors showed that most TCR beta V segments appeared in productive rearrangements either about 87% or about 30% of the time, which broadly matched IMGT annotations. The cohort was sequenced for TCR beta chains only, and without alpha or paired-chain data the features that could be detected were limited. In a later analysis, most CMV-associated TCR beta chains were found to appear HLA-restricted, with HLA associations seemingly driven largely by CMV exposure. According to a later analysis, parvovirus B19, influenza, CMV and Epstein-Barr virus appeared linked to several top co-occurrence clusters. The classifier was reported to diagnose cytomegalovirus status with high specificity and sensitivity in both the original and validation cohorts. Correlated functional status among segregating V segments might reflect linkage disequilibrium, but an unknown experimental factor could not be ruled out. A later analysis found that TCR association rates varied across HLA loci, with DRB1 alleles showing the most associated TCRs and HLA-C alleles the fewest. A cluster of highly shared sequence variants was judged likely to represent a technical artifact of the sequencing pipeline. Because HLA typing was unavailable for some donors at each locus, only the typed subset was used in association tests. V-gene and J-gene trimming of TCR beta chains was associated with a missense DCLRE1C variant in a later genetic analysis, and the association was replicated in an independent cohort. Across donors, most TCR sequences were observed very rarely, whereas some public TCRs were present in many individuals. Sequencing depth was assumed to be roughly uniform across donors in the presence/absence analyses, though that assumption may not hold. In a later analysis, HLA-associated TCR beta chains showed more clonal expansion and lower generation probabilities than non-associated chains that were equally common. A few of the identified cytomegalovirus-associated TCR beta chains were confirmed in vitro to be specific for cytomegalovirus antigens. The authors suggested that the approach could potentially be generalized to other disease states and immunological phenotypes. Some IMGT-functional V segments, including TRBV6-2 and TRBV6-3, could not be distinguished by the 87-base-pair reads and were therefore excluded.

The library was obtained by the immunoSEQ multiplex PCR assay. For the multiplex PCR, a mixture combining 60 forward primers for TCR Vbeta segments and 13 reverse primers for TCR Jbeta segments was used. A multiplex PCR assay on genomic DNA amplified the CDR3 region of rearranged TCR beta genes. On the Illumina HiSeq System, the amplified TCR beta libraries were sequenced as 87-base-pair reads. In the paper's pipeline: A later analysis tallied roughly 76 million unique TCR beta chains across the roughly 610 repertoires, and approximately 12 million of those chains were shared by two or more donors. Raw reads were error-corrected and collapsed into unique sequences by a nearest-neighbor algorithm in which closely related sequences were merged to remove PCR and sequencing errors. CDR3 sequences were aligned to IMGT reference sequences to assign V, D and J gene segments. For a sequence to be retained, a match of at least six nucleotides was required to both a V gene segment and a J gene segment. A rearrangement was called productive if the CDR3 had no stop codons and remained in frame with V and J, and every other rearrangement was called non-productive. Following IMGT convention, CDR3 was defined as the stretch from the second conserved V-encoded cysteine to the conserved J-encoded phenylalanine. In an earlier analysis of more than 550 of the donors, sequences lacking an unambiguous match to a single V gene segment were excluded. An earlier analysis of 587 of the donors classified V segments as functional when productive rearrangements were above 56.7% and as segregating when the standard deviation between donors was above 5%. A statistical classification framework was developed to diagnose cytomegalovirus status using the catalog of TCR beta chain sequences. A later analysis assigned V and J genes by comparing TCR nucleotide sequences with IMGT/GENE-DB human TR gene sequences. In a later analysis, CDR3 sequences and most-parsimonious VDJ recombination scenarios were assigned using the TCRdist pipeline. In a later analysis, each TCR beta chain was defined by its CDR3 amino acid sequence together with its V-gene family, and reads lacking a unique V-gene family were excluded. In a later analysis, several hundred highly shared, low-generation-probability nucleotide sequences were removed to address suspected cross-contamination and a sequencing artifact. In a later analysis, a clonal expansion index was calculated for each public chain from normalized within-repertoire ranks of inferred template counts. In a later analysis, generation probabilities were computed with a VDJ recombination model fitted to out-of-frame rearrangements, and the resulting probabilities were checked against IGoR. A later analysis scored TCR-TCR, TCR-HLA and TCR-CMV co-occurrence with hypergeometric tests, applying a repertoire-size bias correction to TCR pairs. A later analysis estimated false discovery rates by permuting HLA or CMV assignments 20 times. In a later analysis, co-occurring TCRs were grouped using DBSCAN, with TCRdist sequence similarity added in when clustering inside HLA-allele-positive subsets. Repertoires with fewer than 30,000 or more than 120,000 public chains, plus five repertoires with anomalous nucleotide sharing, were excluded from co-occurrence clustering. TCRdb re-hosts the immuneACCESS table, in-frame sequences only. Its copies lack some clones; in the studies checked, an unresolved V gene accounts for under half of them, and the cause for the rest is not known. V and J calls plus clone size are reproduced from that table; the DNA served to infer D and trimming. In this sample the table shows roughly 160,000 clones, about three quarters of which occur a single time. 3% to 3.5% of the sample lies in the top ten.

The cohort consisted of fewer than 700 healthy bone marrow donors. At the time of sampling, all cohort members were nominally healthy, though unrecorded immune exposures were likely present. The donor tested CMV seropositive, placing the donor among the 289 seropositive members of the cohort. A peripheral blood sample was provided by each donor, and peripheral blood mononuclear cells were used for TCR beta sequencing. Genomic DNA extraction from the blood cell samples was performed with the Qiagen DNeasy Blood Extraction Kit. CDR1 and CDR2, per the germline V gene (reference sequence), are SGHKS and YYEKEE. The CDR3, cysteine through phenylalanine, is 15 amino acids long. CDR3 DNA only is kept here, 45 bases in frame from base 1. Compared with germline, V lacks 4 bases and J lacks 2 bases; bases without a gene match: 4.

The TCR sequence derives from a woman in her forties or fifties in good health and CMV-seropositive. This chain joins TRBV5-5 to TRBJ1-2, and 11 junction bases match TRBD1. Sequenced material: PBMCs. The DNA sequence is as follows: TGTGCCAGCAGCGCCGGGACAGGGGGGAACTATGGCTACACCTTC. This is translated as CASSAGTGGNYGYTF.